The 4 T cell receptor beta chains listed next were all sequenced from one sample in a study of blood T cell repertoires in COVID-19. Generated by immunoSEQ multiplex PCR, the TCRdb table keeps only in-frame clones and is missing some. The sample holds 150,000 or so clones, 65% to 85% seen once. Sequencing input: peripheral blood. These receptors originate from a man in his sixties with active or convalescent COVID-19.

The chain couples TRBV15 to TRBJ1-3; D may be TRBD1 (5 bases). Germline CDR1 LNHNV, CDR2 YYDKDF (reference sequence). V was pared by 5 bases and J by 0 bases, with 11 bases between. The CDR3 runs to 15 residues. This chain's CDR3 is CATSGGTSSGNTIYF. For the CDR3, the DNA is TGTGCCACCAGCGGCGGGACTTCCTCTGGAAACACCATATATTTT.

Here the CDR3 DNA reads TGTGCCAGCAGTGAGTGGGCAGGGACCTATAATTCACCCCTCCACTTT. Translating it yields CASSEWAGTYNSPLHF. The rearrangement uses TRBV2 and TRBJ1-6; TRBD1 might be the D (5 bases). This CDR3 contains 16 residues. Trimming stripped 3 bases from V and 2 bases from J, with 11 bases between. From germline, CDR1 is SNHLY and CDR2 FYNNEI.

V and J are TRBV6-5 and TRBJ2-7; 7 bases are shared with TRBD1. The germline V gene encodes CDR1 MNHEY and CDR2 SVGAGI. With 6 bases clipped from V and 1 base from J, the junction kept 9 bases outside the gene matches. The CDR3 runs to 15 residues. CDR3 DNA sequence: TGTGCCAGCAGCTCTACAGGGGACGCGTCCTACGAGCAGTACTTC. Protein: CASSSTGDASYEQYF.

The rearrangement uses TRBV5-5 and TRBJ1-2, with unresolved D. The germline V gene has CDR1 SGHKS and CDR2 YYEKEE (reference sequence). The CDR3 length is 13 residues. Trimming removed 0 bases from V and 2 bases from J, with 5 bases in between. The CDR3 spells CASSLAVNYGYTF. The CDR3 DNA reads TGTGCCAGCAGCTTGGCGGTAAACTATGGCTACACCTTC. Full variable domain (missing parts from reference TRBV5-5 and TRBJ1-2): DAGVTQSPTHLIKTRGQQVTLRCSPISGHKSVSWYQQVLGQGPQFIFQYYEKEERGRGNFPDRFSARQFPNYSSELNVNALLLGDSALYLCASSLAVNYGYTFGSGTRLTVV.